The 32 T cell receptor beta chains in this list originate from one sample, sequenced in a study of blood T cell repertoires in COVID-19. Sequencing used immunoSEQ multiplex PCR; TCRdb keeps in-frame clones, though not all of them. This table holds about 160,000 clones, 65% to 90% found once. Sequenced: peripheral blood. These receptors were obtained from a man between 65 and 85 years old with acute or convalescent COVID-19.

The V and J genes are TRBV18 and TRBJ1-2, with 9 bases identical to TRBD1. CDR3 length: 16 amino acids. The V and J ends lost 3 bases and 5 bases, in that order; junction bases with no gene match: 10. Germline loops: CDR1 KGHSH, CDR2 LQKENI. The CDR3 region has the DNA TGTGCCAGCTCACCGACCGGGACAGGGCAGGAATATGGCTACACCTTC. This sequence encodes CASSPTGTGQEYGYTF.

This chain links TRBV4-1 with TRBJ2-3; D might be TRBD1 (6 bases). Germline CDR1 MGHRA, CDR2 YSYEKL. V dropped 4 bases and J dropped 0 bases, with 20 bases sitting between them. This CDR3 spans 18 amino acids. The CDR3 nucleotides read TGCGCCAGCAGCCTCCGGGACACCTCCTACCCTAGCACAGATACGCAGTATTTT. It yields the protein CASSLRDTSYPSTDTQYF.

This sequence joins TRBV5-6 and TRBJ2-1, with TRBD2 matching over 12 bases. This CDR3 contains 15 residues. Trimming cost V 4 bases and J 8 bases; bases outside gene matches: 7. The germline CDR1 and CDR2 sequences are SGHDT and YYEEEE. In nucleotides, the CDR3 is TGTGCCAGCAGCCGTCGACTAGCGGGAGTGTATGAGCAGTTCTTC. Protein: CASSRRLAGVYEQFF.

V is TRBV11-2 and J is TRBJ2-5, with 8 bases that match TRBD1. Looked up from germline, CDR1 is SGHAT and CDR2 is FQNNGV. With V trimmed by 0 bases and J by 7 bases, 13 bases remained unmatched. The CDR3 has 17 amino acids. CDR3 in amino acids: CASSLDLGTGGEGTQYF. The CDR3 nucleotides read TGTGCCAGCAGCTTAGATCTGGGGACAGGCGGCGAGGGGACCCAGTACTTC. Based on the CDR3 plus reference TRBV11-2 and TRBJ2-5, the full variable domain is EAGVAQSPRYKIIEKRQSVAFWCNPISGHATLYWYQQILGQGPKLLIQFQNNGVVDDSQLPKDRFSAERLKGVDSTLKIQPAKLEDSAVYLCASSLDLGTGGEGTQYFGPGTRLLVL.

The CDR3 loop reads CASSSGLAGGTDTQYF. The CDR3, as DNA: TGTGCCAGCAGCTCGGGACTAGCGGGAGGCACAGATACGCAGTATTTT. The chain is built from TRBV3-1 (or the pseudogene TRBV3-2) and TRBJ2-3; 14 positions match TRBD2. After removal of 5 bases from V and 1 base from J, the junction contained 2 bases not matched to a gene. From germline, CDR1 is LGHDT and CDR2 YNNKEL (reference sequence). The CDR3 runs 16 residues.

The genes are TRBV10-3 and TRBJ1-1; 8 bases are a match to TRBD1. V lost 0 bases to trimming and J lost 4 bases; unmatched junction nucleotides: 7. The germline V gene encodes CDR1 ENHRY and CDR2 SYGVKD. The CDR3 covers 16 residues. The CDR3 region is CAISESGQGVSTEAFF. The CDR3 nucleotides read TGTGCCATCAGTGAGTCTGGACAGGGTGTGAGCACTGAAGCTTTCTTT.

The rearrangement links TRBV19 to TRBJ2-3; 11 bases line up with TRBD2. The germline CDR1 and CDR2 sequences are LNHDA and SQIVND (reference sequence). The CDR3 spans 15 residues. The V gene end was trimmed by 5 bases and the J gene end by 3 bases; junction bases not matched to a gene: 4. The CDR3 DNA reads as TGTGCCAGTAGTCAGGGACTAGCGGTGACAGATACGCAGTATTTT. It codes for CASSQGLAVTDTQYF.

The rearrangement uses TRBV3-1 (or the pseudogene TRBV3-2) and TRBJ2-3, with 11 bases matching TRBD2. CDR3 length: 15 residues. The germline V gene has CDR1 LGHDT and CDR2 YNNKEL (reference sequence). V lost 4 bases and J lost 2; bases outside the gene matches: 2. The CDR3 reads CASSLGLADTDTQYF. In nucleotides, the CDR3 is TGTGCCAGCAGCCTGGGACTAGCGGACACAGATACGCAGTATTTT.

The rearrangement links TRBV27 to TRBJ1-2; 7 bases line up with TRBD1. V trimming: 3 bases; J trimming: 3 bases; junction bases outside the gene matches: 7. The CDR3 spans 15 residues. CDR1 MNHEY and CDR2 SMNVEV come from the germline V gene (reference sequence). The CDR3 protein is CASSFEGGSHYGYTF. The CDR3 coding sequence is TGTGCCAGCAGTTTCGAAGGGGGCTCACACTATGGCTACACCTTC.

CDR3 DNA sequence: TGTGCCAGCAGAAGCTCAAACAGGGGGCGGACTGAAGCTTTCTTT. The encoded protein is CASRSSNRGRTEAFF. The rearrangement joins TRBV6-5 to TRBJ1-1, with 9 bases aligning to TRBD1. The CDR3 contains 15 residues. Looked up from germline, CDR1 is MNHEY and CDR2 is SVGAGI. With V trimmed by 6 bases and J by 5 bases, 10 bases remained unmatched.

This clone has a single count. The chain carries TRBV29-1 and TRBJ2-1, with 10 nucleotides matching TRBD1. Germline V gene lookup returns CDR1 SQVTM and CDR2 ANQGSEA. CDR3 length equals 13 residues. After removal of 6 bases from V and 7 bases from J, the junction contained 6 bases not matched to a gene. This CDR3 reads CSVERTGGNEQFF. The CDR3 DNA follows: TGCAGCGTAGAGCGGACAGGGGGGAATGAGCAGTTCTTC.

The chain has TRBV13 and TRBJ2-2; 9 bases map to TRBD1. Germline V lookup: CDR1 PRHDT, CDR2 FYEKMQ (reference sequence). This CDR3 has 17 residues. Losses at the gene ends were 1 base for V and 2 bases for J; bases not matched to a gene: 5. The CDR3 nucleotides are TGTGCCAGCAGCTTAGAACAGGGGGCTCCCAACACCGGGGAGCTGTTTTTT. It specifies CASSLEQGAPNTGELFF.

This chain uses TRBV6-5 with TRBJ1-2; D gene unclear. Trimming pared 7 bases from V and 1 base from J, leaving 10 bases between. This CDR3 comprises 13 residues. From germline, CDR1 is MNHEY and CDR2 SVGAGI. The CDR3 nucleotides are TGTGCCAGCAACAACGGGGATAACTATGGCTACACCTTC. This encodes CASNNGDNYGYTF.

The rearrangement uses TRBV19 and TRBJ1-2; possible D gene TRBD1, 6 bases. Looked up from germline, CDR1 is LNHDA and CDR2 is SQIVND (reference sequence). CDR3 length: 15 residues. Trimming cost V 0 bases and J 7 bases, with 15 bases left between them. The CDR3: CASSIDGGALIGYTF. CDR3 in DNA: TGTGCCAGTAGTATAGATGGGGGCGCCTTGATTGGCTACACCTTC.

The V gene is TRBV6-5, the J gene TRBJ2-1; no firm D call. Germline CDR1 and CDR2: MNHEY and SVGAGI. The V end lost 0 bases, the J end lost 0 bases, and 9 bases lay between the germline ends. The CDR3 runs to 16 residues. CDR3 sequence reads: CASSYSWRSSYNEQFF. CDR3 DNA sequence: TGTGCCAGCAGTTACTCTTGGAGAAGCTCCTACAATGAGCAGTTCTTC.

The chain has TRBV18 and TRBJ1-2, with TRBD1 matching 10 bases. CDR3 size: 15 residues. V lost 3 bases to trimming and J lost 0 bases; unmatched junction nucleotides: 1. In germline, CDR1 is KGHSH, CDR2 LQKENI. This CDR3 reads CASSPGTGANYGYTF. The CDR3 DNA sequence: TGTGCCAGCTCACCCGGGACAGGGGCTAACTATGGCTACACCTTC.

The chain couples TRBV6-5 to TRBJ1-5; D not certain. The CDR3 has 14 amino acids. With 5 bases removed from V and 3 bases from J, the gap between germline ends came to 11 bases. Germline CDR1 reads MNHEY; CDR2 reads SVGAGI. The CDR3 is CASSPGSFNQPQHF. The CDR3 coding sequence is TGTGCCAGCAGTCCCGGGAGCTTCAATCAGCCCCAGCATTTT.

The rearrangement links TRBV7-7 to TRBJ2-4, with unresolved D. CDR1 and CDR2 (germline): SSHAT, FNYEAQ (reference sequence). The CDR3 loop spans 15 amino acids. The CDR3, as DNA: TGTGCTACCATGAGGAGTCAACAAGGCAAAAACATTCAGTACTTC. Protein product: CATMRSQQGKNIQYF.

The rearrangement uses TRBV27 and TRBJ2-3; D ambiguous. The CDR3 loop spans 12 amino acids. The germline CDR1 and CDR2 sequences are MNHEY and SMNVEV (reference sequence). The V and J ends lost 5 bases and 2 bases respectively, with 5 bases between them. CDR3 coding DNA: TGTGCCAGCAGTCACTTCACAGATACGCAGTATTTT. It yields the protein CASSHFTDTQYF.

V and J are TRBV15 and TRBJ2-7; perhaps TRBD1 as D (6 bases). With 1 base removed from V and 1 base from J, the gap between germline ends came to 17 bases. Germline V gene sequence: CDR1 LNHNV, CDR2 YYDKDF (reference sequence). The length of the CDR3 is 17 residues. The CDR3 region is CATSRGSGARRSYEQYF. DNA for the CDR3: TGTGCCACCAGCAGAGGCTCAGGGGCCAGGCGGTCCTACGAGCAGTACTTC.

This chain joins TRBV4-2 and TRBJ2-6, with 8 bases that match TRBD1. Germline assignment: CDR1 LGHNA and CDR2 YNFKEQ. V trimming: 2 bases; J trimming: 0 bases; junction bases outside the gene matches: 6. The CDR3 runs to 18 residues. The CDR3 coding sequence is TGTGCCAGCAGCCAAAGGACAGGGATAAACTCTGGGGCCAACGTCCTGACTTTC. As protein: CASSQRTGINSGANVLTF.

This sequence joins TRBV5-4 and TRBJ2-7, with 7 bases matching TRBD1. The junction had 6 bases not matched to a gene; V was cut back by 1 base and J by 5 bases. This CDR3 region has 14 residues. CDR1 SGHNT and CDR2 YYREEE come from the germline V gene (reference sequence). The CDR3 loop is CASSLRQGIHEQYF. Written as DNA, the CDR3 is TGTGCCAGCAGCTTGAGACAGGGTATCCACGAGCAGTACTTC.

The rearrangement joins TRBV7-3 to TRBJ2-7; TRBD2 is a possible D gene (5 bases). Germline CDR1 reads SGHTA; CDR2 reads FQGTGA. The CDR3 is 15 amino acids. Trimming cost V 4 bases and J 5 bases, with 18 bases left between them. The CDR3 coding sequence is TGTGCCAGCAGCTCCTCGCGCCTGGAGGAGGACGAGCAGTACTTC. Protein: CASSSSRLEEDEQYF. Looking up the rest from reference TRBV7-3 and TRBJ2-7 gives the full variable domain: GAGVSQTPSNKVTEKGKYVELRCDPISGHTALYWYRQSLGQGPEFLIYFQGTGAADDSGLPNDRFFAVRPEGSVSTLKIQRTERGDSAVYLCASSSSRLEEDEQYFGPGTRLTVT.

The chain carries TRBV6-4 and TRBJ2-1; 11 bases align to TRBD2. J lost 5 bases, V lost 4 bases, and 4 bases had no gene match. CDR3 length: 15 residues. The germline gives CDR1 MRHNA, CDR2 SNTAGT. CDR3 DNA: TGTGCCAGCAGTGTGACTAGCGGGAAAAACAATGAGCAGTTCTTC. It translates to CASSVTSGKNNEQFF.

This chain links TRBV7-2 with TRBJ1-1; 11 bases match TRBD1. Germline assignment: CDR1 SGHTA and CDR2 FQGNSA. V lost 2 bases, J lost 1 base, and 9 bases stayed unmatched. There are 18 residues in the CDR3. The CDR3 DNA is TGTGCCAGCAGCTTACCGGAGCCGGGACAGGGGGAGAACACTGAAGCTTTCTTT. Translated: CASSLPEPGQGENTEAFF.

The CDR3 DNA sequence: TGTGCCAGTAGTATAAGGGGAGGCGAAGCTTTCTTT. It yields the protein CASSIRGGEAFF. The chain combines TRBV19 with TRBJ1-1; D might be TRBD1 (5 bases). V was shortened by 2 bases and J by 8 bases, with 9 bases between the two germline ends. The CDR3 totals 12 residues. Germline V CDR1 and CDR2: LNHDA, SQIVND (reference sequence).

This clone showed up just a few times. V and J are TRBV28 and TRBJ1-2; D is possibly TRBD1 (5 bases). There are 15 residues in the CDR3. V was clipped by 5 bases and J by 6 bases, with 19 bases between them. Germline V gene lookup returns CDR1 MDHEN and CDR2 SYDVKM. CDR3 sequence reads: CASSTSGLGSNGYTF. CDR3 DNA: TGTGCCAGCAGTACCTCAGGGTTGGGTTCTAATGGCTACACCTTC.

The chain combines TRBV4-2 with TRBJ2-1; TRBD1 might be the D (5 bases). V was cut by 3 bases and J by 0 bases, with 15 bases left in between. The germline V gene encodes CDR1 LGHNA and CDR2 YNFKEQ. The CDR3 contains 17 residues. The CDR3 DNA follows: TGTGCCAGCAGCCAGGTAAAGGACACCGTCTCCTACAATGAGCAGTTCTTC. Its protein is CASSQVKDTVSYNEQFF.

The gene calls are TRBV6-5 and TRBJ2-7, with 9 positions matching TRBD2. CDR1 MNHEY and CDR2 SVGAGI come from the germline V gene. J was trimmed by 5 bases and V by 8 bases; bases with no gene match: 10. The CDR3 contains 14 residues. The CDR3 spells CASARLAVVNEQYF. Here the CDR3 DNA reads TGTGCCAGCGCCCGACTAGCGGTAGTCAACGAGCAGTACTTC.

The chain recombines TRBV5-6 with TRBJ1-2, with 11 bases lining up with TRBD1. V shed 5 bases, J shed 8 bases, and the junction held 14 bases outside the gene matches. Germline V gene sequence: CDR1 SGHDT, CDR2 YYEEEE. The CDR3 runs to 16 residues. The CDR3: CASSPLTGTGGRGYTF. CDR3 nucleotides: TGTGCCAGCAGTCCATTGACCGGGACAGGGGGAAGAGGCTACACCTTC.

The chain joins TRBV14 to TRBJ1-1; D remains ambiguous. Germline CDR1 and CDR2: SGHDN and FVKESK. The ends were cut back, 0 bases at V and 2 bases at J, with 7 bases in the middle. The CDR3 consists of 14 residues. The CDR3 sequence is CASSQEPGNTEAFF. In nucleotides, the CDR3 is TGTGCCAGCAGCCAAGAACCAGGTAACACTGAAGCTTTCTTT.

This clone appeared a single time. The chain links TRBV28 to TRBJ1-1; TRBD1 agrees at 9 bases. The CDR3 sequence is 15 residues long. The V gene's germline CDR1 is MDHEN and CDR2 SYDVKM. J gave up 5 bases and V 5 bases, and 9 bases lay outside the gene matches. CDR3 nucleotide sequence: TGTGCCAGCAGTCAGGGACAGGGTTTGAGGACTGAAGCTTTCTTT. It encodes CASSQGQGLRTEAFF.